The 20 T cell receptor beta chains below come from one sample, sequenced in a study of blood T cell repertoires in COVID-19. Data came from immunoSEQ multiplex PCR; TCRdb stores just in-frame clones and leaves some out. The data contain 200,000 to 250,000 clones, approximately 84% of them singletons. The sample was peripheral blood. These TCRs come from a woman aged 45 to 65 with active or convalescent COVID-19.

J is TRBJ2-1 and V is TRBV9; TRBD2 matches at 13 bases. The CDR3 has 18 amino acids. Germline CDR1 is SGDLS and CDR2 is YYNGEE. V was pared by 2 bases and J by 5 bases, with 10 bases of the junction left unmatched. The CDR3 DNA reads TGTGCCAGCAGCGTCCATACTAGCGGGGGGGCCTTCAACAATGAGCAGTTCTTC. It yields the protein CASSVHTSGGAFNNEQFF.

This rearrangement joins TRBV28 to TRBJ2-2, with TRBD1 matching over 10 bases. The CDR3 is 15 residues long. Germline V gene sequence: CDR1 MDHEN, CDR2 SYDVKM. The V and J ends lost 8 bases and 3 bases, in that order; junction bases with no gene match: 6. The CDR3 nucleotides are TGTGCCAGCCGCTCCGGGACAGGGGACACCGGGGAGCTGTTTTTT. Amino acid sequence: CASRSGTGDTGELFF. Supplemented by reference TRBV28 and TRBJ2-2, the full variable domain reads DVKVTQSSRYLVKRTGEKVFLECVQDMDHENMFWYRQDPGLGLRLIYFSYDVKMKEKGDIPEGYSVSREKKERFSLILESASTNQTSMYLCASRSGTGDTGELFFGEGSRLTVL.

This clone was detected ten times or more. The rearrangement links TRBV3-1 (or the pseudogene TRBV3-2) to TRBJ2-3; 13 bases match TRBD2. Losses at the gene ends were 6 bases for V and 6 bases for J; bases not matched to a gene: 12. This CDR3 has 17 residues. CDR1 is LGHDT, CDR2 YNNKEL, per germline (reference sequence). Here the CDR3 reads CASSPSGLAGVEDTQYF. The CDR3 coding sequence is TGTGCCAGCAGTCCTTCTGGACTAGCGGGAGTCGAGGATACGCAGTATTTT.

This clone has more than one count but fewer than ten. V usage is TRBV5-4 and J usage is TRBJ2-7; D call uncertain. Germline V gives CDR1 SGHNT, CDR2 YYREEE (reference sequence). Trimming stripped 0 bases from V and 7 bases from J, with 5 bases between. This CDR3 has 11 residues. CDR3 sequence (DNA): TGTGCCAGCAGCTTGGCAGAAGAGCAGTACTTC. Translating gives CASSLAEEQYF.

The rearrangement links TRBV27 to TRBJ2-5; a weak D match, TRBD2 (5 bases). The CDR3 is 15 amino acids. V lost 3 bases and J lost 4, with 15 bases in between. Germline values: CDR1 MNHEY, CDR2 SMNVEV (reference sequence). The CDR3 region is CASSFSGGPGETQYF. CDR3 bases: TGTGCCAGCAGTTTTAGTGGCGGGCCAGGAGAGACCCAGTACTTC.

The gene calls are TRBV9 and TRBJ2-2; TRBD2 agrees at 8 bases. Germline V lookup: CDR1 SGDLS, CDR2 YYNGEE. V lost 0 bases and J lost 4; bases outside the gene matches: 5. This CDR3 is built from 16 residues. The CDR3 DNA reads as TGTGCCAGCAGCGTAGCGGGGGGGGCCTTCACCGGGGAGCTGTTTTTT. This gives the protein CASSVAGGAFTGELFF. Full variable domain (outside the CDR3, taken from reference TRBV9 and TRBJ2-2): DSGVTQTPKHLITATGQRVTLRCSPRSGDLSVYWYQQSLDQGLQFLIQYYNGEERAKGNILERFSAQQFPDLHSELNLSSLELGDSALYFCASSVAGGAFTGELFFGEGSRLTVL.

The chain combines TRBV18 with TRBJ2-7, with D perhaps matching TRBD2 (5 bases). Germline V gene data show CDR1 as KGHSH and CDR2 as LQKENI. This CDR3 has 12 residues. The germline V and J ends were trimmed by 6 bases and 5 bases, with 11 bases remaining between them. This CDR3 reads CASSQSGNEQYF. The CDR3 DNA is TGTGCCAGCTCCCAAAGCGGTAACGAGCAGTACTTC.

The V call is TRBV28, the J call TRBJ2-6, with TRBD2 matching 13 bases. The V gene's germline CDR1 is MDHEN and CDR2 SYDVKM. The CDR3 extends over 17 amino acids. The J segment lost 0 bases and the V segment lost 5 bases, leaving 1 base of the junction unmatched. This chain's CDR3 is CASSRTSGGSGANVLTF. CDR3 nucleotides: TGTGCCAGCAGTCGGACTAGCGGGGGCTCTGGGGCCAACGTCCTGACTTTC.

The chain carries TRBV2 and TRBJ1-5; D ambiguous. The CDR3 length is 14 residues. Trimming shortened V by 2 bases and J by 2 bases, and 7 bases separated the two germline ends. Germline CDR1 is SNHLY and CDR2 is FYNNEI. CDR3 sequence (DNA): TGTGCCAGCAGTGAACCCTATGGCAATCAGCCCCAGCATTTT. It yields the protein CASSEPYGNQPQHF.

The chain is built from TRBV7-8 and TRBJ2-7, with a weak D call TRBD1 (5 bases). Trimming stripped 6 bases from V and 6 bases from J, with 12 bases between. CDR3 length equals 12 residues. Germline V gene sequence: CDR1 SGHVS, CDR2 FQNEAQ. CDR3 sequence: CASSRTLREQYV. The CDR3 region has the DNA TGTGCCAGCAGTCGGACACTTCGCGAGCAGTACGTC.

The V call is TRBV19, the J call TRBJ1-1; D is perhaps TRBD1 (6 bases). V lost 8 bases to trimming and J lost 2 bases, with 15 bases between them. The V gene's germline CDR1 is LNHDA and CDR2 SQIVND (reference sequence). This CDR3 is built from 14 residues. CDR3 sequence reads: CASALGTYNTEAFF. CDR3 DNA: TGTGCCAGTGCACTAGGGACATATAACACTGAAGCTTTCTTT.

The chain joins TRBV11-2 to TRBJ2-4; D unclear. Trimming left V 1 base short and J 8 bases short, with 6 bases between. Germline-derived CDR1 and CDR2 are SGHAT and FQNNGV. There are 12 residues in the CDR3. CDR3: CASSLAFDIQYF. The CDR3 DNA reads as TGTGCCAGCAGCTTAGCGTTTGACATTCAGTACTTC.

The rearrangement uses TRBV5-5 and TRBJ2-3; the D is unclear. The germline V and J ends were trimmed by 7 bases and 4 bases, with 16 bases remaining between them. This CDR3 is 14 amino acids long. CDR1 and CDR2 (germline): SGHKS, YYEKEE (reference sequence). The CDR3 region is CASETWYSPDTQYF. CDR3 sequence (DNA): TGTGCCAGCGAGACATGGTACTCACCAGATACGCAGTATTTT.

The CDR3: CASSSRTSGIRYEQYF. In DNA, the CDR3 is TGTGCCAGCAGTTCCAGGACTAGCGGGATTCGATACGAGCAGTACTTC. The chain recombines TRBV28 with TRBJ2-7, with 12 bases lining up with TRBD2. Trimming removed 4 bases from V and 4 bases from J; junction bases left unmatched: 8. The V gene's germline CDR1 is MDHEN and CDR2 SYDVKM. This CDR3 comprises 16 residues.

The chain has TRBV30 and TRBJ1-5; a weak D match, TRBD1 (5 bases). The CDR3 contains 14 residues. CDR1 is GTSNPN and CDR2 is SVGIG in the germline V gene (reference sequence). V was cut by 0 bases and J by 7 bases, with 13 bases left in between. CDR3 nucleotide sequence: TGTGCCTGGAGTGTGGGGGGAGTATCGCAGCCCCAGCATTTT. Translated, it gives CAWSVGGVSQPQHF.

The chain is built from TRBV6-4 and TRBJ2-5; D unresolved. This CDR3 has 16 amino acids. Per the germline V gene, CDR1 is MRHNA and CDR2 is SNTAGT. The V end lost 3 bases, the J end lost 1 base, and 15 bases lay between the germline ends. CDR3 sequence: CASSETAAGGQETQYF. CDR3 nucleotide sequence: TGTGCCAGCAGTGAAACGGCGGCCGGCGGCCAAGAGACCCAGTACTTC.

This chain links TRBV7-2 with TRBJ2-7; TRBD1 matches 8 bases. The CDR3 length is 15 residues. The V gene end was trimmed by 4 bases and the J gene end by 2 bases; junction bases not matched to a gene: 7. The germline V gene encodes CDR1 SGHTA and CDR2 FQGNSA. The CDR3 sequence is CASSWTGQRTYEQYV. For the CDR3, the DNA is TGTGCCAGCAGCTGGACAGGGCAGAGGACCTACGAGCAGTACGTC.

The chain couples TRBV5-1 to TRBJ1-4; 7 bases match TRBD1. The germline V gene encodes CDR1 SGHRS and CDR2 YFSETQ. The CDR3 covers 14 residues. The J segment lost 7 bases and the V segment lost 6 bases, leaving 9 bases of the junction unmatched. The CDR3 loop is CASTLGTDGEKLFF. Here the CDR3 DNA reads TGCGCCAGCACCCTGGGGACAGATGGTGAAAAACTGTTTTTT.

This clone was seen only once. The rearrangement links TRBV10-3 to TRBJ2-1; 10 positions agree with TRBD2. V lost 4 bases to trimming and J lost 15 bases; unmatched junction nucleotides: 6. Per the germline V gene, CDR1 is ENHRY and CDR2 is SYGVKD. The CDR3 length is 12 residues. CDR3 sequence (DNA): TGTGCCATCAGTGGAGCTAGCGGGAGCTCGTTCTTC. Amino acids: CAISGASGSSFF.

The V gene is TRBV7-8, the J gene TRBJ2-1; D is uncertain. V was clipped by 5 bases and J by 6 bases, with 20 bases between them. The CDR3 consists of 16 residues. Germline V gene data show CDR1 as SGHVS and CDR2 as FQNEAQ. This CDR3 is CASSPLGPGGGNEQFF. CDR3 coding DNA: TGTGCCAGCAGCCCCCTTGGGCCAGGTGGTGGCAATGAGCAGTTCTTC.